This T cell receptor (beta chain) was sequenced for a study of CD8 T cells in ankylosing spondylitis. Study-wide points: Made up of about eight highly homologous variants, a TCR beta motif appeared characteristic of ankylosing spondylitis blood.

Notes on this clonotype: Its antigen is unidentified.

Quantitative 5'-RACE with molecular barcodes produced the TCR beta libraries. MiXCR, applied by TCRdb to the 5' RACE reads, yields one record per CDR3 protein. The table shows some 840,000 distinct CDR3 sequences, with 10% to 15% occurring only once. Germline V gives CDR1 ENHRY, CDR2 SYGVKD. There are 14 residues in the CDR3. The germline V and J ends were trimmed by 3 bases and 4 bases, with 12 bases remaining between them. The material sequenced was blood, either unsorted or a sorted T cell fraction (not recorded which). The receptor comes from a male donor with ankylosing spondylitis. The gene calls are TRBV10-3 and TRBJ1-2, with D tentatively TRBD1 (6 bases). The CDR3 coding sequence is TGTGCCATCAGTGATAACAGGGCCTTCTATGGCTACACCTTC. It translates to CAISDNRAFYGYTF.